These 22 T cell receptor beta chains share one sample of origin, sequenced in a study of CD8 T cells in ankylosing spondylitis. Each CDR3 protein gets one entry after TCRdb re-called the 5' RACE reads with MiXCR. Of roughly 240,000 distinct CDR3 sequences listed, 8% to 10% are singletons. The sequenced material came from blood, either unsorted or a sorted T cell fraction (not recorded which). These receptors were taken from a female donor with ankylosing spondylitis or in good health (not recorded which).

This clonotype was found a few times. The chain is built from TRBV10-3 and TRBJ1-1, with 7 bases that match TRBD1. Germline assignment: CDR1 ENHRY and CDR2 SYGVKD. The length of the CDR3 is 13 residues. Trimming at V came to 6 bases and at J to 3 bases, leaving 4 bases not matched to a gene. CDR3 loop: CAIRETGDTEAFF. The CDR3 DNA is TGTGCCATCAGAGAAACAGGGGACACTGAAGCTTTCTTT.

This clonotype came up many times. The rearrangement links TRBV7-8 to TRBJ1-1, with D perhaps matching TRBD1 (5 bases). The CDR3 extends over 14 amino acids. V was cut by 5 bases and J by 11 bases, with 21 bases left in between. Germline V gene data show CDR1 as SGHVS and CDR2 as FQNEAQ. This CDR3 reads CASSPLTGRLLAFF. In nucleotides, the CDR3 is TGTGCCAGCAGCCCGCTGACGGGACGACTGCTTGCTTTCTTT.

This clonotype was seen a few times. The chain links TRBV7-2 to TRBJ2-5; no reliable D call. Trimming left V 4 bases short and J 5 bases short, with 8 bases between. The length of the CDR3 is 12 residues. Germline V gene sequence: CDR1 SGHTA, CDR2 FQGNSA. CDR3 protein: CASSSSEETQYF. The CDR3 coding sequence is TGTGCCAGCAGCTCGAGCGAGGAGACCCAGTACTTC.

There are many counts of this clonotype. V and J are TRBV29-1 and TRBJ2-3, with D unclear. The CDR3 has 11 amino acids. The V and J ends lost 7 bases and 5 bases respectively, with 10 bases between them. In germline, CDR1 is SQVTM, CDR2 ANQGSEA. The CDR3 protein is CSGIYGDTQYF. CDR3 in DNA: TGCAGCGGAATATACGGAGATACGCAGTATTTT.

This clonotype was observed at least ten times. V gene TRBV7-2 combines with J gene TRBJ1-1, with D tentatively TRBD1 (6 bases). Germline V gene lookup returns CDR1 SGHTA and CDR2 FQGNSA. This CDR3 region has 15 residues. Trimming took 3 bases from V and 1 from J, leaving 12 bases between them. The CDR3: CASSFVTGANTEAFF. The CDR3, as DNA: TGTGCCAGCAGCTTCGTGACAGGAGCGAACACTGAAGCTTTCTTT.

This clonotype was seen more than once but under ten times. The V call is TRBV7-2, the J call TRBJ2-5, with 7 bases aligning to TRBD2. Germline CDR1 SGHTA, CDR2 FQGNSA. CDR3 size: 15 residues. The V gene end was trimmed by 1 base and the J gene end by 3 bases; junction bases not matched to a gene: 5. The CDR3 reads CASSLGGSGEETQYF. The CDR3 DNA follows: TGTGCCAGCAGCTTAGGCGGGAGTGGGGAAGAGACCCAGTACTTC.

This clonotype was counted ten times or more. As DNA, the CDR3 is TGTGCCAGCAGCCCGCGAGGTTGGGTAGCCAAAAACATTCAGTACTTC. Its translation: CASSPRGWVAKNIQYF. J is TRBJ2-4 and V is TRBV5-6; D gene uncertain. CDR1 and CDR2 (germline): SGHDT, YYEEEE. V was pared by 4 bases and J by 0 bases, with 14 bases between. This CDR3 spans 16 amino acids. Full variable domain (rest looked up from reference TRBV5-6 and TRBJ2-4): DAGVTQSPTHLIKTRGQQVTLRCSPKSGHDTVSWYQQALGQGPQFIFQYYEEEERQRGNFPDRFSGHQFPNYSSELNVNALLLGDSALYLCASSPRGWVAKNIQYFGAGTRLSVL.

In this sample, this clonotype turned up many times. V and J are TRBV24-1 and TRBJ1-1; D gene uncertain. The CDR3 has 13 amino acids. Germline lookup yields CDR1 KGHDR and CDR2 SFDVKD. Trimming removed 7 bases at V and 1 base at J, with 9 bases between. CDR3 nucleotide sequence: TGTGCCACCAGAAAGGAGAGGAACACTGAAGCTTTCTTT. This codes for CATRKERNTEAFF.

This clonotype was recorded many times. The rearrangement joins TRBV5-1 to TRBJ1-1; D is ambiguous. The CDR3 covers 15 residues. Germline V gene data show CDR1 as SGHRS and CDR2 as YFSETQ. The V end lost 0 bases, the J end lost 2 bases, and 11 bases lay between the germline ends. The CDR3, as DNA: TGCGCCAGCAGCTTGGCCCCGGGTGCAAACACTGAAGCTTTCTTT. It codes for CASSLAPGANTEAFF.

This clonotype occurred many times. The chain uses TRBV9 and TRBJ2-2; perhaps TRBD2 as D (6 bases). Germline values: CDR1 SGDLS, CDR2 YYNGEE. The CDR3 totals 16 residues. With 0 bases removed from V and 1 base from J, the gap between germline ends came to 10 bases. The CDR3 loop reads CASSVDGGGNTGELFF. CDR3 nucleotides: TGTGCCAGCAGCGTAGACGGGGGAGGGAACACCGGGGAGCTGTTTTTT.

The sample holds many counts of this clonotype. The chain carries TRBV24-1 and TRBJ1-1; tentative D call: TRBD1 (5 bases). Germline CDR1 reads KGHDR; CDR2 reads SFDVKD. V lost 4 bases to trimming and J lost 0 bases, with 17 bases between them. The CDR3 loop spans 17 amino acids. The CDR3 sequence is CATSDRSGAPMNTEAFF. The CDR3 coding sequence is TGTGCCACCAGTGACCGATCCGGGGCCCCGATGAACACTGAAGCTTTCTTT.

This clonotype occurred many times. The chain is built from TRBV29-1 and TRBJ2-7, with D maybe TRBD2 (5 bases). The CDR3 is 16 amino acids. CDR1 is SQVTM and CDR2 is ANQGSEA in the germline V gene. Between the trimmed V and J ends, which lost 7 bases and 0 bases, there was a span of 22 bases. The CDR3 DNA reads TGCAGCGCCATTGACTCTGGCGGGCCCAGCTCCTACGAGCAGTACTTC. It translates to CSAIDSGGPSSYEQYF.

This clonotype was recorded at least ten times. The junction departs from the called germline gene at one end, perhaps through a read error. The chain carries TRBV7-7 and TRBJ2-7, with unresolved D. There are 14 residues in the CDR3. Germline values: CDR1 SSHAT, CDR2 FNYEAQ (reference sequence). CDR3 amino acids: CASRPGKNSYEQYF. The CDR3 DNA reads TGTGCTAGCAGACCAGGAAAAAATTCCTACGAGCAGTACTTC.

This chain joins TRBV28 and TRBJ2-7, with D possibly being TRBD1 (6 bases). V lost 4 bases, J lost 6 bases, and 10 bases lay in between. Germline V gene data show CDR1 as MDHEN and CDR2 as SYDVKM. The CDR3 is made up of 12 amino acids. CDR3 sequence (DNA): TGTGCCAGCAGTTGGACAGAACTCGAGCAGTACTTC. Translation gives CASSWTELEQYF.

This clonotype appeared many times. The DNA of the CDR3 is TGTGCCATCGACGGGACAGGCTATGGCTACACCTTC. Translating gives CAIDGTGYGYTF. The V and J genes are TRBV10-3 and TRBJ1-2; 8 nucleotides align to TRBD1. Germline V gene lookup returns CDR1 ENHRY and CDR2 SYGVKD. The CDR3 is made up of 12 amino acids. J was trimmed by 4 bases and V by 8 bases; bases with no gene match: 3.

Ten or more counts support this clonotype. The V gene is TRBV20-1, the J gene TRBJ2-2; D perhaps matches TRBD1 (5 bases). This CDR3 contains 15 residues. CDR1 DFQATT and CDR2 SNEGSKA come from the germline V gene (reference sequence). Between the trimmed V and J ends, which lost 2 bases and 3 bases, there was a span of 13 bases. This CDR3 reads CSARKMGLDTGELFF. The CDR3 DNA sequence: TGCAGTGCTAGAAAGATGGGGCTCGACACCGGGGAGCTGTTTTTT.

This clonotype was found many times. The chain employs TRBV7-2 and TRBJ2-3; no reliable D call. The CDR3 runs to 15 residues. V was shortened by 1 base and J by 0 bases, with 8 bases between the two germline ends. The germline CDR1 and CDR2 sequences are SGHTA and FQGNSA. CDR3 sequence: CASSLGGFSTDTQYF. The CDR3 nucleotides are TGTGCCAGCAGCTTAGGCGGTTTTAGCACAGATACGCAGTATTTT.

At least ten counts were recorded for this clonotype. The chain recombines TRBV10-3 with TRBJ2-1; 7 bases align to TRBD2. Germline trimming cut 0 bases from V and 5 bases from J; bases unmatched to any gene: 13. The CDR3 consists of 18 residues. Germline CDR1 is ENHRY and CDR2 is SYGVKD. The DNA of the CDR3 is TGTGCCATCAGTGAGTCGAGACTAGCCGGAAGCCGAAACAATGAGCAGTTCTTC. The encoded protein is CAISESRLAGSRNNEQFF.

This clonotype showed up many times. The V call is TRBV20-1, the J call TRBJ2-1; D is possibly TRBD1 or TRBD2 (5 bases each). The germline CDR1 and CDR2 sequences are DFQATT and SNEGSKA (reference sequence). The CDR3 runs to 15 residues. V was cut by 5 bases and J by 7 bases, with 21 bases left in between. CDR3 coding DNA: TGCAGTGCTCTAAGGGACCTAACGAGGGAAAATGAGCAGTTCTTC. Residues: CSALRDLTRENEQFF.

This clonotype was recorded many times. The chain has TRBV6-2 or TRBV6-3 and TRBJ2-7; 12 nucleotides align to TRBD2. Germline CDR1 and CDR2: MNHEY and SVGEGT. Germline trimming cut 6 bases from V and 4 bases from J; bases unmatched to any gene: 7. The CDR3 loop spans 15 amino acids. CDR3 in amino acids: CASSSSGRALYEQYF. The CDR3 coding sequence is TGTGCCAGCAGCTCTAGCGGGAGGGCCCTTTACGAGCAGTACTTC.

About this clonotype: Since a much larger clone is just one base distant, this may be a read error. The chain employs TRBV11-2 and TRBJ2-3; D unresolved. CDR3 size: 13 residues. Looked up from germline, CDR1 is SGHAT and CDR2 is FQNNGV. The CDR3 DNA reads as TGTGCCAGCAGCTTTACGAGAACAGATACGCGGTATTTT. Its protein product is CASSFTRTDTRYF.

The chain is built from TRBV5-4 and TRBJ2-7, with TRBD2 as a possible D gene (6 bases). This CDR3 region has 14 residues. Germline CDR1 reads SGHNT; CDR2 reads YYREEE (reference sequence). V shed 4 bases and J shed 7 bases, with 18 bases lying between them. The CDR3 bases are TGTGCCAGCAGCCTACAACGGGACTTGGGGGAGCAGTACTTC. Its translation: CASSLQRDLGEQYF.